The source of this T cell receptor beta chain is a study of Ad26.COV2.S vaccination and SARS-CoV-2 variants. About the study: Ad26.COV2.S shots went into the muscle once or twice, 56 days apart.

Profiled with immunoSEQ multiplex PCR; TCRdb holds only in-frame clones, not every one. The repertoire holds 300,000 to 400,000 clones, 70% to 90% seen once, with 2.5% to 3.5% in the top ten. The germline V gene encodes CDR1 MNHEY and CDR2 SMNVEV (reference sequence). The V end was cut by 5 bases, the J end by 0 bases, with 18 bases between. This CDR3 contains 17 residues. Specified treatment: approximately 18 received Ad26.COV2.S at low or high dose, single or two shots; roughly five received placebo; per-sample allocation not given. Day 63 following the first vaccine or placebo injection was when the samples were taken.

The sequencing here drew on peripheral blood, taken in a trial of Ad26.COV2.S vaccine versus placebo. The V gene is TRBV27, the J gene TRBJ2-3; D is perhaps TRBD1 (6 bases). The receptor's source is a person aged 18 to 65 who received the Ad26.COV2.S COVID-19 vaccine or a placebo. The CDR3 DNA is TGTGCCAGCAGTACACAGCAAACAGGGCCAAGCACAGATACGCAGTATTTT. Translated: CASSTQQTGPSTDTQYF.